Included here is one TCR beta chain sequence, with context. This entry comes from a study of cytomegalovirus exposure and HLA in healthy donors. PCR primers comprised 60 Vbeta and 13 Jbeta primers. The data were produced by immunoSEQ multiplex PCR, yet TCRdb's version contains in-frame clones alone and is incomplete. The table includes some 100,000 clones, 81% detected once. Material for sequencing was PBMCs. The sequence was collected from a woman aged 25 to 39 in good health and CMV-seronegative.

CDR3 protein: CAGRDRGVLSGELFF. For the CDR3, the DNA is TGTGCCGGTAGGGACAGGGGAGTCTTGTCCGGGGAGCTGTTTTTT. The chain combines TRBV6-1 with TRBJ2-2; 10 bases fit TRBD1. This CDR3 contains 15 residues. V lost 11 bases to trimming and J lost 6 bases; unmatched junction nucleotides: 12. In germline, CDR1 is MNHNS, CDR2 SASEGT.